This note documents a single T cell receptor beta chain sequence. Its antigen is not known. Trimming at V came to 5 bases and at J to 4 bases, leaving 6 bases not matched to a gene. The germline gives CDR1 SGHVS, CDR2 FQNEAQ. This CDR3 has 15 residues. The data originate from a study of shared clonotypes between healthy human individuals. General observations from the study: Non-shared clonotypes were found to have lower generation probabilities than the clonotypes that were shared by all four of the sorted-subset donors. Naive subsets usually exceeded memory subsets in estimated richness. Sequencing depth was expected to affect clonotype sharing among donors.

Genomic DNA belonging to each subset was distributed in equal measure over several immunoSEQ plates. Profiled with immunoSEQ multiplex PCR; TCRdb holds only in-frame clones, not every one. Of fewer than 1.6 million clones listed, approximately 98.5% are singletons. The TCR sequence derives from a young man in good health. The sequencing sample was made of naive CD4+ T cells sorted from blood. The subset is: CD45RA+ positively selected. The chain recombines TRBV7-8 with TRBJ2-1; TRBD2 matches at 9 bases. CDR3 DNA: TGTGCCAGCAGCGTATGGACTAGCGATTACAATGAGCAGTTCTTC. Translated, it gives CASSVWTSDYNEQFF.